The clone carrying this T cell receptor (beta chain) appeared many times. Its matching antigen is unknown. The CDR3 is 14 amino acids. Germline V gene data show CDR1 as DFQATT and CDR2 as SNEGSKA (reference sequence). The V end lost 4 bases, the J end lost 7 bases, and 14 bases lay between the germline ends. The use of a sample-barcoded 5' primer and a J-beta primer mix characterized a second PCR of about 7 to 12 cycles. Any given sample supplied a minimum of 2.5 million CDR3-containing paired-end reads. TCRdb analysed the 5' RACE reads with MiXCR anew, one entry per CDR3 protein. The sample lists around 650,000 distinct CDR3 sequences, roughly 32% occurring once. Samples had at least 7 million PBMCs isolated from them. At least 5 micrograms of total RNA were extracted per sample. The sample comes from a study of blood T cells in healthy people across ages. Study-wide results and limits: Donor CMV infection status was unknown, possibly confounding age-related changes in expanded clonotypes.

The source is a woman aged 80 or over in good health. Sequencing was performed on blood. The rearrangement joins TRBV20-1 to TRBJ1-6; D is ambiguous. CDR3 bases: TGCAGTGCTAAGGACGACGGGCGGAATTCACCCCTCCACTTT. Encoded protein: CSAKDDGRNSPLHF.